The T cell receptor (beta chain) described here comes from a study of human CD8 memory T cell subsets. Frequency places this clonotype as medium-sized. The germline CDR1 and CDR2 sequences are SGHTA and FQGNSA. This CDR3 is 14 amino acids long. It was UMI-labeled 5' RACE by which the TCR beta libraries were made. From its re-call of the 5' RACE reads, TCRdb lists each CDR3 protein once, without DNA. This table lists 2,500 to 3,500 distinct CDR3 sequences. This chain connects TRBV7-2 to TRBJ2-2; the D gene TCRdb calls, TRBD2, cannot be checked with no DNA. This clonotype was obtained from a human donor in good health. The sequenced sample was CD8+ T cells from PBMCs. CDR3 loop: CASSFGGPTGELFF.